This T cell receptor beta chain was found in a study of cytomegalovirus exposure and HLA in healthy donors. Study context: Earlier results showed approximately 110 million unique TCR beta sequences derived from about 179 million T cells.

This PCR relied on a set of 60 Vbeta primers and 13 Jbeta primers. Clones were read by immunoSEQ multiplex PCR, and TCRdb kept only the in-frame ones, dropping some. The profile shows roughly 170,000 clones, approximately 86% of them singletons. The germline gives CDR1 SGHTS, CDR2 YDEGEE. The V gene end was trimmed by 4 bases and the J gene end by 1 base; junction bases not matched to a gene: 1. The CDR3 length is 13 residues. The J gene is TRBJ2-5, the V gene TRBV5-8; 7 bases map to TRBD1. The sequence was collected from a male donor in good health and CMV-seronegative. The sample taken for sequencing was PBMCs. CDR3 bases: TGTGCCAGCAGCGCAGGGGGCCAAGAGACCCAGTACTTC. This codes for CASSAGGQETQYF. Full variable domain (outside the CDR3, taken from reference TRBV5-8 and TRBJ2-5): EAGVTQSPTHLIKTRGQQATLRCSPISGHTSVYWYQQALGLGLQFLLWYDEGEERNRGNFPPRFSGRQFPNYSSELNVNALELEDSALYLCASSAGGQETQYFGPGTRLLVL.